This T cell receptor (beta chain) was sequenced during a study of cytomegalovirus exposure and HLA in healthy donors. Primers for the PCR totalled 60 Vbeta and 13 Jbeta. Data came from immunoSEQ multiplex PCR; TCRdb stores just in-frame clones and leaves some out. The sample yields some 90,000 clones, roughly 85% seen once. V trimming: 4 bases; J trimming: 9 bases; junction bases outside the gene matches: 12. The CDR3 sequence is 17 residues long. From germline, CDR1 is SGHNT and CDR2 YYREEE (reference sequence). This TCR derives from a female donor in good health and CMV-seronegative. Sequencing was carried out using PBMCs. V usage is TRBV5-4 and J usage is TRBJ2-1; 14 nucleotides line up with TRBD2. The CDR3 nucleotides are TGTGCCAGCAGCGTGGGGACTAGCGGGAGTAGGTTGAGTGAGCAGTTCTTC. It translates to CASSVGTSGSRLSEQFF.